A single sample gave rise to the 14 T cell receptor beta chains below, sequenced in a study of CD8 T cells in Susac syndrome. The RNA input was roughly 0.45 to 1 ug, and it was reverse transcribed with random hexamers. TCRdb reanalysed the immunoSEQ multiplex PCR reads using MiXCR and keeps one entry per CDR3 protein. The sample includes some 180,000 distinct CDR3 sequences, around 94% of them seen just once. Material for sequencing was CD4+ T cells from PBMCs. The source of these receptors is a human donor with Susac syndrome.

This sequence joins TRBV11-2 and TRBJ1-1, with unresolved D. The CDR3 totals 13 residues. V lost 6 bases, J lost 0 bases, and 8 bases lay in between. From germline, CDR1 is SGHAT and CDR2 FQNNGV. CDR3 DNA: TGTGCCAGCAGTAGAAGCTTGAACACTGAAGCTTTCTTT. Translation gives CASSRSLNTEAFF.

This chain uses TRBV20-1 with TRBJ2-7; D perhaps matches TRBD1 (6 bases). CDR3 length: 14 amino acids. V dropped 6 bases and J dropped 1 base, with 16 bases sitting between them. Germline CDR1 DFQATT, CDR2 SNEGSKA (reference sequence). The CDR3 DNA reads TGCAGTGCCCCAAAACAGGGAGTTTCCTACGAGCAGTACTTC. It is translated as CSAPKQGVSYEQYF.

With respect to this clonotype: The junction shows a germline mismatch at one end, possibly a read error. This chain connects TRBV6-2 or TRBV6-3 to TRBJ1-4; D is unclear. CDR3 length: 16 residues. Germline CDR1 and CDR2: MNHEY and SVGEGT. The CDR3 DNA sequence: TGTGCCAGCAGCTACTCCCGTGACGCAACTAATGAAAAACTGTTTTTT. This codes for CASSYSRDATNEKLFF.

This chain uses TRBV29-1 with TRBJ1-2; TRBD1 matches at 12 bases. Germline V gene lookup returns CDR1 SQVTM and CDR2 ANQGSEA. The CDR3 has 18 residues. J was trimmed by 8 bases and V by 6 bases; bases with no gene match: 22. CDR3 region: CSVRTGTGGAVPSKGYTF. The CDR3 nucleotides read TGCAGCGTCCGAACCGGGACAGGGGGCGCCGTCCCTTCAAAGGGCTACACCTTC.

The CDR3 loop is CASRRLAGGPYNEQFF. CDR3 DNA: TGTGCCAGCAGACGACTAGCGGGGGGCCCTTACAATGAGCAGTTCTTC. The V call is TRBV12-3 or TRBV12-4, the J call TRBJ2-1; 13 bases are a match to TRBD2. This CDR3 is 16 amino acids long. The V gene end was trimmed by 6 bases and the J gene end by 4 bases; junction bases not matched to a gene: 6.

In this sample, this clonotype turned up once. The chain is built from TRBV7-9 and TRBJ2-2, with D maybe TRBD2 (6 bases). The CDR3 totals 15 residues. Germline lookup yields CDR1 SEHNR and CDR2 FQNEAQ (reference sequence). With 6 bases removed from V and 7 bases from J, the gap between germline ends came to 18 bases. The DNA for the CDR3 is TGTGCCAGCAGTCCTTCGCGGGGTGTCAGCGGGGAGCTGTTTTTT. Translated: CASSPSRGVSGELFF.

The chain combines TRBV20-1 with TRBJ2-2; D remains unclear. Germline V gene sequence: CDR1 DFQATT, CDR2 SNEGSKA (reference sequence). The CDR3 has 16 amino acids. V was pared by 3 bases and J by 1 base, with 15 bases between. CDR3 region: CSASSLVGLNTGELFF. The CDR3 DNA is TGCAGTGCTAGTAGCCTTGTGGGATTGAACACCGGGGAGCTGTTTTTT.

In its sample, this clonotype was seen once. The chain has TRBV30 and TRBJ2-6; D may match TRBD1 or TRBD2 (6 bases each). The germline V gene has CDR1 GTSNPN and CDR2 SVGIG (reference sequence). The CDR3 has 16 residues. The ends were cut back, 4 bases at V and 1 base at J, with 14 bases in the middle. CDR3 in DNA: TGTGCCTGGACCAGGGGTGGGAGGTCTGGGGCCAACGTCCTGACTTTC. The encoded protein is CAWTRGGRSGANVLTF.

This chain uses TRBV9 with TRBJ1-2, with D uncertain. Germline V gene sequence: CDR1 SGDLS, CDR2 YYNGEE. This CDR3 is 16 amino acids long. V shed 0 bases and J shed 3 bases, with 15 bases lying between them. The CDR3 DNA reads TGTGCCAGCAGCGTAGGAGACCGGGCTCATTACTATGGCTACACCTTC. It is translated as CASSVGDRAHYYGYTF.

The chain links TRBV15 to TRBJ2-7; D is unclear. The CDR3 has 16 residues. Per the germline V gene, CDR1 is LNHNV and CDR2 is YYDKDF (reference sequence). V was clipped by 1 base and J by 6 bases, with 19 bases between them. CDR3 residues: CATSRALGRDQTEQYF. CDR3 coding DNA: TGTGCCACCAGCAGAGCTTTGGGCCGAGATCAGACCGAGCAGTACTTC. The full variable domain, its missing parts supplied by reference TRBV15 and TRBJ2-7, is DAMVIQNPRYQVTQFGKPVTLSCSQTLNHNVMYWYQQKSSQAPKLLFHYYDKDFNNEADTPDNFQSRRPNTSFCFLDIRSPGLGDTAMYLCATSRALGRDQTEQYFGPGTRLTVT.

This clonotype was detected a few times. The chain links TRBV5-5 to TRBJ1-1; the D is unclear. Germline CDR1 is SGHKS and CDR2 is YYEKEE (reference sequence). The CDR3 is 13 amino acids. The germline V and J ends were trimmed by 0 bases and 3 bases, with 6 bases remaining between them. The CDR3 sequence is CASSLGSDTEAFF. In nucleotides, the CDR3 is TGTGCCAGCAGCTTGGGGTCGGACACTGAAGCTTTCTTT.

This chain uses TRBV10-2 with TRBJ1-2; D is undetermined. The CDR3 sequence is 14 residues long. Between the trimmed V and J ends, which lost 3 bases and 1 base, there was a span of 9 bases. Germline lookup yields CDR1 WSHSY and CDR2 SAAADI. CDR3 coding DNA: TGCGCCAGCAGTGATGTCGGAGATAACTATGGCTACACCTTC. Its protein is CASSDVGDNYGYTF.

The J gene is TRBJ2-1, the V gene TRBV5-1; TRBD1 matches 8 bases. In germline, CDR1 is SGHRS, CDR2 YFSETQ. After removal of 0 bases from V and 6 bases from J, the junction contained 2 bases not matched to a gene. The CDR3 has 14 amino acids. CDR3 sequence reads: CASSLGDRGNEQFF. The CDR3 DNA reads TGCGCCAGCAGCTTGGGTGACAGGGGCAATGAGCAGTTCTTC.

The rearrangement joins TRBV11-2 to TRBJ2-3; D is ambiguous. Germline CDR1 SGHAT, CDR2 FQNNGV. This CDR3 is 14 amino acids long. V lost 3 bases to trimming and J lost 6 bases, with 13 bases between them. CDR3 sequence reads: CASSFSDKRDTQYF. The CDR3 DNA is TGTGCCAGCAGCTTTTCCGACAAGAGGGATACGCAGTATTTT.